This T cell receptor beta chain derives from a study of cytomegalovirus exposure and HLA in healthy donors. Germline loops: CDR1 GTSNPN, CDR2 SVGIG (reference sequence). The CDR3 is made up of 13 amino acids. The V end was cut by 2 bases, the J end by 0 bases, with 5 bases between. 60 Vbeta and 13 Jbeta primers were used in PCR. Using immunoSEQ multiplex PCR, the repertoire was profiled, and TCRdb retains in-frame clones only, with some absent. In the table there are some 130,000 clones, 76% of which are singletons. The sample was PBMCs. The sequence was collected from a man aged 40-55 years in good health and CMV-seronegative. The rearrangement uses TRBV30 and TRBJ1-5, with D unclear. CDR3 sequence reads: CAWSSVSNQPQHF. The CDR3 region has the DNA TGTGCCTGGAGTTCGGTTAGCAATCAGCCCCAGCATTTT.